One sample yielded the 21 T cell receptor beta chains listed below, sequenced in a study of CD8 T cells in ankylosing spondylitis. In TCRdb, the 5' RACE reads were re-called with MiXCR into one record per CDR3 protein. The table has roughly 150,000 distinct CDR3 sequences, 30% to 40% seen once; the top ten hold around 6%. Input material: synovial fluid, either unsorted or a sorted T cell fraction (not recorded which). These receptors were collected from a male donor with ankylosing spondylitis.

This clonotype showed up just a few times. This chain uses TRBV9 with TRBJ2-1, with TRBD2 as a possible D gene (6 bases). The CDR3 length is 14 residues. Trimming pared 9 bases from V and 0 bases from J, leaving 13 bases between. CDR1 and CDR2 from the germline V gene are SGDLS and YYNGEE. CDR3 protein: CATSAMSSYNEQFF. The CDR3 nucleotides are TGTGCCACTAGCGCGATGAGCTCCTACAATGAGCAGTTCTTC.

In this sample, this clonotype turned up a few times. J is TRBJ1-2 and V is TRBV20-1; no clear D. The CDR3 spans 11 residues. V shed 3 bases and J shed 8 bases, with 10 bases lying between them. Germline CDR1 DFQATT, CDR2 SNEGSKA (reference sequence). The CDR3 DNA sequence: TGCAGTGCTAGTCGCGAAGCCGGCTACACCTTC. As protein: CSASREAGYTF.

This clonotype was counted a single time. This sequence joins TRBV6-5 and TRBJ2-5, with D tentatively TRBD1 or TRBD2 (5 bases each). Germline V gives CDR1 MNHEY, CDR2 SVGAGI. This CDR3 has 16 amino acids. Trimming left V 3 bases short and J 6 bases short, with 20 bases between. CDR3 coding DNA: TGTGCCAGCAGTTATGGCCCTCTGGTGGGGGAGAAGACCCAGTACTTC. This codes for CASSYGPLVGEKTQYF.

This clonotype was counted a few times. The chain combines TRBV9 with TRBJ2-3; 12 bases map to TRBD2. The CDR3 extends over 16 amino acids. Germline-derived CDR1 and CDR2 are SGDLS and YYNGEE. The J segment lost 2 bases and the V segment lost 0 bases, leaving 1 base of the junction unmatched. The CDR3, as DNA: TGTGCCAGCAGCGTAGCTAGCGGGGGGGCCACAGATACGCAGTATTTT. Protein sequence: CASSVASGGATDTQYF.

A few counts support this clonotype. The V and J genes are TRBV18 and TRBJ1-6; tentatively, D is TRBD1 (5 bases). Trimming removed 2 bases from V and 0 bases from J, with 5 bases in between. Germline V gives CDR1 KGHSH, CDR2 LQKENI. The CDR3 consists of 15 residues. This chain's CDR3 is CASSPDSSYNSPLHF. The CDR3 coding sequence is TGTGCCAGCTCACCAGACAGCTCCTATAATTCACCCCTCCACTTT.

This clonotype has only one observation. The chain joins TRBV5-6 to TRBJ2-3, with D tentatively TRBD2 (6 bases). Trimming took off 1 base at V and 2 bases at J, with 11 bases between the two ends. The germline gives CDR1 SGHDT, CDR2 YYEEEE. CDR3 length equals 15 residues. CDR3 bases: TGTGCCAGCAGCTTGCGGGCTAGCGTCACAGATACGCAGTATTTT. It specifies CASSLRASVTDTQYF.

This clonotype was seen ten or more times. The V call is TRBV4-1, the J call TRBJ1-3; 9 nucleotides line up with TRBD1. V lost 2 bases and J lost 3; bases outside the gene matches: 5. The CDR3 is 16 amino acids. Germline V lookup: CDR1 MGHRA, CDR2 YSYEKL. This CDR3 is CASSQQQGADGNTIYF. Here the CDR3 DNA reads TGCGCCAGCAGCCAACAACAGGGGGCGGATGGAAACACCATATATTTT.

The V and J genes are TRBV6-2 or TRBV6-3 and TRBJ1-2; 7 bases agree with TRBD1. V shed 0 bases, J shed 3 bases, and the junction held 7 bases outside the gene matches. Germline CDR1 reads MNHEY; CDR2 reads SVGEGT. CDR3 size: 16 residues. The CDR3 bases are TGTGCCAGCAGTTACTCGTTGGAGGGGGCGGACTATGGCTACACCTTC. It translates to CASSYSLEGADYGYTF.

This clonotype was observed many times. The chain carries TRBV4-3 and TRBJ2-6; D possibly corresponds to TRBD2 (5 bases). The germline gives CDR1 LGHNA, CDR2 YSLEER. The germline V and J ends were trimmed by 0 bases and 3 bases, with 6 bases remaining between them. CDR3 length equals 15 residues. Here the CDR3 reads CASSQEGSGANVLTF. Here the CDR3 DNA reads TGCGCCAGCAGCCAAGAGGGGAGTGGGGCCAACGTCCTGACTTTC.

This clonotype has a handful of counts. CDR3 sequence reads: CASSSLTGYSGANVLTF. CDR3 sequence (DNA): TGTGCCAGCAGCTCTCTGACGGGATACTCTGGGGCCAACGTCCTGACTTTC. The V call is TRBV11-2, the J call TRBJ2-6; possible D gene TRBD2, 5 bases. Trimming removed 4 bases from V and 0 bases from J, with 13 bases in between. CDR3 size: 17 residues. Germline V lookup: CDR1 SGHAT, CDR2 FQNNGV.

Ten or more counts support this clonotype. This sequence joins TRBV14 and TRBJ1-3; D might be TRBD1 (6 bases). V was cut by 2 bases and J by 0 bases, with 11 bases left in between. The CDR3 runs to 16 residues. CDR1 and CDR2 (germline): SGHDN, FVKESK. CDR3 region: CASSQNLRGSGNTIYF. The CDR3 nucleotides read TGTGCCAGCAGCCAAAACCTCAGGGGCTCTGGAAACACCATATATTTT.

The genes are TRBV7-3 and TRBJ2-1, with a possible D match to TRBD2 (5 bases). Germline CDR1 reads SGHTA; CDR2 reads FQGTGA. The CDR3 has 15 residues. Trimming took 2 bases from V and 3 from J, leaving 11 bases between them. The CDR3 loop reads CASSLDGSGYNEQFF. The CDR3 DNA sequence: TGTGCCAGCAGCTTAGACGGAAGCGGCTACAATGAGCAGTTCTTC.

The J gene is TRBJ1-3, the V gene TRBV18; D gene ambiguous. Germline lookup yields CDR1 KGHSH and CDR2 LQKENI. V gave up 1 base and J gave up 2 bases, with 12 bases separating them. The CDR3 covers 16 residues. This chain's CDR3 is CASSPLKTVTGNTIYF. The CDR3 DNA reads as TGTGCCAGCTCACCACTAAAAACAGTAACTGGAAACACCATATATTTT.

The CDR3 loop reads CASSPLGGYGYTF. CDR3 in DNA: TGTGCCAGCAGCCCTCTGGGGGGATATGGCTACACCTTC. The chain combines TRBV7-2 with TRBJ1-2; a possible D gene is TRBD1 (5 bases). Germline CDR1 is SGHTA and CDR2 is FQGNSA. The CDR3 totals 13 residues. V lost 5 bases and J lost 5, with 12 bases in between.

This rearrangement joins TRBV5-1 to TRBJ1-2; D is unresolved. Trimming stripped 4 bases from V and 7 bases from J, with 11 bases between. The CDR3 contains 12 residues. Germline CDR1 and CDR2: SGHRS and YFSETQ. The CDR3 is CASSPEGSGYTF. The CDR3, as DNA: TGCGCCAGCAGCCCGGAGGGCAGTGGCTACACCTTC. Looking up the rest from reference TRBV5-1 and TRBJ1-2 gives the full variable domain: KAGVTQTPRYLIKTRGQQVTLSCSPISGHRSVSWYQQTPGQGLQFLFEYFSETQRNKGNFPGRFSGRQFSNSRSEMNVSTLELGDSALYLCASSPEGSGYTFGSGTRLTVV.

This clonotype came up a few times. V gene TRBV2 combines with J gene TRBJ2-1, with D tentatively TRBD1 (6 bases). CDR1 is SNHLY and CDR2 is FYNNEI in the germline V gene. V dropped 7 bases and J dropped 3 bases, with 10 bases sitting between them. The CDR3 runs to 13 residues. Here the CDR3 DNA reads TGTGCCAGCACCGAGGGGGACTACAATGAGCAGTTCTTC. This translates into CASTEGDYNEQFF.

This clonotype was seen ten or more times. This sequence joins TRBV7-2 and TRBJ2-5; perhaps D is TRBD1 or TRBD2 (5 bases each). The germline V gene has CDR1 SGHTA and CDR2 FQGNSA. The ends were cut back, 8 bases at V and 7 bases at J, with 20 bases in the middle. This CDR3 contains 14 residues. The CDR3 loop reads CASSPGRDQTTQYF. The CDR3 DNA is TGTGCCAGCTCTCCCGGCCGGGACCAGACGACCCAGTACTTC.

The V and J genes are TRBV27 and TRBJ2-1; D uncertain. Between the trimmed V and J ends, which lost 6 bases and 3 bases, there was a span of 9 bases. Germline CDR1 and CDR2: MNHEY and SMNVEV (reference sequence). This CDR3 spans 13 amino acids. CDR3 DNA: TGTGCCAGCAGGGGGTTGGGCTACAATGAGCAGTTCTTC. Translating gives CASRGLGYNEQFF.

The chain links TRBV7-2 to TRBJ1-1; 8 positions match TRBD1. With V trimmed by 6 bases and J by 4 bases, 10 bases remained unmatched. Germline V gene lookup returns CDR1 SGHTA and CDR2 FQGNSA. CDR3 length equals 15 residues. CDR3 in amino acids: CASSRPPGGSTEAFF. The CDR3 bases are TGTGCCAGCAGTCGTCCTCCAGGGGGCAGCACTGAAGCTTTCTTT.

This clonotype has only a few counts. The V gene is TRBV5-1, the J gene TRBJ2-6; TRBD1 or TRBD2 may be the D gene (5 bases each). CDR3 length: 18 residues. V lost 5 bases and J lost 0, with 18 bases in between. Germline values: CDR1 SGHRS, CDR2 YFSETQ. This CDR3 reads CASSYGDRANSGANVLTF. The CDR3 region has the DNA TGCGCCAGCAGTTATGGGGACCGGGCGAACTCTGGGGCCAACGTCCTGACTTTC.

The rearrangement joins TRBV20-1 to TRBJ2-1, with TRBD1 matching over 10 bases. V lost 3 bases, J lost 9 bases, and 5 bases stayed unmatched. CDR3 size: 13 residues. Germline lookup yields CDR1 DFQATT and CDR2 SNEGSKA (reference sequence). This CDR3 reads CSASGTGVSEQFF. CDR3 sequence (DNA): TGCAGTGCTAGTGGGACAGGGGTTAGTGAGCAGTTCTTC.